These 29 T cell receptor beta chains originate from one sample sequenced in a study of cytomegalovirus exposure and HLA in healthy donors. PCR primers comprised 60 Vbeta and 13 Jbeta primers. Assay: immunoSEQ multiplex PCR; the TCRdb copy retains only in-frame clones and omits some. The sample shows approximately 150,000 clones, approximately 80% of them seen only once. Sequenced: PBMCs. Source of these receptors: a woman aged 40-49 years in good health and CMV-seropositive.

The chain couples TRBV11-3 to TRBJ2-2, with D perhaps TRBD2 (6 bases). Germline CDR1 is SGHNT and CDR2 is YENEEA. Trimming left V 4 bases short and J 3 bases short, with 15 bases between. The CDR3 consists of 16 residues. The CDR3, as DNA: TGTGCCAGCAGCTCAGAAACTAGCAGTGACACCGGGGAGCTGTTTTTT. Residues: CASSSETSSDTGELFF.

This chain connects TRBV4-1 to TRBJ2-7, with D unclear. This CDR3 spans 13 amino acids. The germline CDR1 and CDR2 sequences are MGHRA and YSYEKL. V gave up 4 bases and J gave up 4 bases, with 11 bases separating them. CDR3 sequence (DNA): TGCGCCAGCAGCCCATTTTTCAGATACGAGCAGTACTTC. It yields the protein CASSPFFRYEQYF.

This sequence joins TRBV18 and TRBJ2-7, with 9 bases identical to TRBD2. Germline V gene lookup returns CDR1 KGHSH and CDR2 LQKENI. The length of the CDR3 is 16 residues. The J segment lost 1 base and the V segment lost 3 bases, leaving 7 bases of the junction unmatched. This CDR3 reads CASSPLGGGESYEQYF. In DNA, the CDR3 is TGTGCCAGCTCACCCCTGGGCGGGGGGGAGTCCTACGAGCAGTACTTC.

This rearrangement joins TRBV7-2 to TRBJ2-3; 15 bases line up with TRBD2. This CDR3 is 16 amino acids long. Germline lookup yields CDR1 SGHTA and CDR2 FQGNSA. J was trimmed by 4 bases and V by 5 bases; bases with no gene match: 4. CDR3 protein: CASSVGLAGGSDTQYF. CDR3 in DNA: TGTGCCAGCAGCGTGGGACTAGCGGGAGGTTCAGATACGCAGTATTTT.

The V gene is TRBV28, the J gene TRBJ2-7, with 7 bases matching TRBD1. After removal of 7 bases from V and 4 bases from J, the junction contained 13 bases not matched to a gene. This CDR3 has 15 residues. Germline V gene sequence: CDR1 MDHEN, CDR2 SYDVKM. The CDR3 is CASTSSGTDTYEQYF. The CDR3 DNA reads as TGTGCCAGCACCTCGTCCGGGACAGATACTTACGAGCAGTACTTC.

The chain recombines TRBV19 with TRBJ1-2, with D perhaps matching TRBD1 (6 bases). Per the germline V gene, CDR1 is LNHDA and CDR2 is SQIVND (reference sequence). V lost 4 bases and J 8 bases, leaving 20 bases between the germline ends. CDR3 length equals 15 residues. The CDR3 region is CASSNPRGALEGYTF. CDR3 nucleotides: TGTGCCAGTAGTAATCCACGGGGGGCCCTGGAGGGCTACACCTTC.

This rearrangement joins TRBV18 to TRBJ2-3; 13 bases agree with TRBD2. Trimming took 4 bases from V and 6 from J; bases not matched to a gene: 7. Germline V gene sequence: CDR1 KGHSH, CDR2 LQKENI. The CDR3 has 16 amino acids. CDR3 nucleotides: TGTGCCAGCTCACTCTCGACTAGCGGGGGGCCGGATACGCAGTATTTT. As protein: CASSLSTSGGPDTQYF.

The rearrangement uses TRBV7-2 and TRBJ2-1, with D maybe TRBD1 (6 bases). Deletions cut 5 bases from V and 3 bases from J, with 17 bases between. Germline assignment: CDR1 SGHTA and CDR2 FQGNSA. This CDR3 contains 16 residues. The CDR3 bases are TGTGCCAGCAGCCGACGGGACACTTTAAACTACAATGAGCAGTTCTTC. Translated, it gives CASSRRDTLNYNEQFF.

The chain employs TRBV5-4 and TRBJ1-2, with 7 bases fitting TRBD1. J lost 8 bases, V lost 2 bases, and 12 bases had no gene match. Germline CDR1 is SGHNT and CDR2 is YYREEE (reference sequence). This CDR3 is 15 amino acids long. The CDR3 loop is CASSLQQTGTVGYTF. As DNA, the CDR3 is TGTGCCAGCAGCTTACAACAGACAGGGACGGTCGGCTACACCTTC.

For this clone: The junction differs from germline at one of its ends, possibly a read error. The genes are TRBV7-9 and TRBJ1-2; D perhaps matches TRBD1 (5 bases). CDR3 length: 16 amino acids. Germline loops: CDR1 SEHNR, CDR2 FQNEAQ (reference sequence). Written as DNA, the CDR3 is TGTTCCAGCAGCAAAAACGCCCAGGGTACTGTTTATGGCTACACCTTC. As protein: CSSSKNAQGTVYGYTF.

J is TRBJ2-3 and V is TRBV5-1, with D unresolved. Trimming removed 2 bases at V and 6 bases at J, with 10 bases between. CDR3 length equals 13 residues. From germline, CDR1 is SGHRS and CDR2 YFSETQ. The DNA for the CDR3 is TGCGCCAGCAGCTTCAGTCTGCTTGATACGCAGTATTTT. Translated, it gives CASSFSLLDTQYF.

This CDR3 is CASRTLPGMAGNTIYF. The CDR3 bases are TGTGCAAGTCGCACCTTACCGGGGATGGCTGGAAACACCATATATTTT. V is TRBV12-2 and J is TRBJ1-3. TRBV12-2 is a pseudogene. The CDR3 has 16 residues.

The chain uses TRBV18 and TRBJ1-2; 8 bases map to TRBD1. J was trimmed by 4 bases and V by 2 bases; bases with no gene match: 6. Looked up from germline, CDR1 is KGHSH and CDR2 is LQKENI. CDR3 length equals 15 residues. CDR3 residues: CASSPIRDRSYGYTF. The DNA of the CDR3 is TGTGCCAGCTCACCAATCCGGGACAGGTCCTATGGCTACACCTTC.

The CDR3 reads CASSTNLAGGPVEQFF. CDR3 in DNA: TGTGCCAGCAGTACGAATTTAGCGGGAGGGCCGGTTGAGCAGTTCTTC. The rearrangement joins TRBV6-6 to TRBJ2-1; 11 nucleotides match TRBD2. Germline V gene data show CDR1 as MNHNY and CDR2 as SVGAGI (reference sequence). The ends lost 5 bases at V and 9 bases at J; junction bases unmatched: 12. The CDR3 length is 16 residues.

CDR3 sequence reads: CASRSGGKDTGELFF. The CDR3 bases are TGTGCCAGCAGATCAGGGGGCAAGGACACCGGGGAGCTGTTTTTT. The genes are TRBV2 and TRBJ2-2, with 8 bases lining up with TRBD1. Trimming took 6 bases from V and 3 from J; bases not matched to a gene: 6. The germline CDR1 and CDR2 sequences are SNHLY and FYNNEI. There are 15 residues in the CDR3.

The sample holds a few counts of this clone. This CDR3 is CASSVRLAGGTQYF. Here the CDR3 DNA reads TGTGCCAGCAGCGTCCGACTAGCGGGAGGGACCCAGTACTTC. This chain joins TRBV5-6 and TRBJ2-5, with 13 bases aligning to TRBD2. Trimming cost V 4 bases and J 7 bases; bases outside gene matches: 4. Germline CDR1 reads SGHDT; CDR2 reads YYEEEE. This CDR3 region has 14 residues.

The rearrangement uses TRBV2 and TRBJ2-5; 9 nucleotides align to TRBD1. The CDR3 contains 13 residues. Germline-derived CDR1 and CDR2 are SNHLY and FYNNEI. V lost 11 bases to trimming and J lost 3 bases; unmatched junction nucleotides: 7. This CDR3 is CAGAGDREETQYF. CDR3 bases: TGTGCCGGGGCGGGGGACAGGGAAGAGACCCAGTACTTC.

The chain links TRBV6-1 to TRBJ1-1; D is undetermined. V lost 2 bases and J 3 bases, leaving 7 bases between the germline ends. Looked up from germline, CDR1 is MNHNS and CDR2 is SASEGT. This CDR3 comprises 13 residues. CDR3 sequence (DNA): TGTGCCAGCAGTGAAATTCAGGACACTGAAGCTTTCTTT. It translates to CASSEIQDTEAFF.

The chain employs TRBV2 and TRBJ2-2; no firm D call. Germline values: CDR1 SNHLY, CDR2 FYNNEI. This CDR3 spans 13 amino acids. V was cut by 4 bases and J by 3 bases, with 6 bases left in between. The CDR3 reads CASSVRYTGELFF. CDR3 nucleotides: TGTGCCAGCAGTGTCCGGTACACCGGGGAGCTGTTTTTT. Using reference TRBV2 and TRBJ2-2 for the parts outside the CDR3, the full variable domain is EPEVTQTPSHQVTQMGQEVILRCVPISNHLYFYWYRQILGQKVEFLVSFYNNEISEKSEIFDDQFSVERPDGSNFTLKIRSTKLEDSAMYFCASSVRYTGELFFGEGSRLTVL.

The chain uses TRBV19 and TRBJ1-5, with D unresolved. The V gene lost 2 bases and the J gene lost 4 bases, with 15 bases spanning the gap. Per germline, CDR1 LNHDA and CDR2 SQIVND (reference sequence). The CDR3 consists of 16 residues. This CDR3 reads CASSILEGVRNQPQHF. The CDR3 coding sequence is TGTGCCAGTAGTATACTGGAGGGTGTTAGAAATCAGCCCCAGCATTTT. Supplemented by reference TRBV19 and TRBJ1-5, the full variable domain reads DGGITQSPKYLFRKEGQNVTLSCEQNLNHDAMYWYRQDPGQGLRLIYYSQIVNDFQKGDIAEGYSVSREKKESFPLTVTSAQKNPTAFYLCASSILEGVRNQPQHFGDGTRLSIL.

In this sample, this clone turned up a few times. The J gene is TRBJ2-2, the V gene TRBV18, with D perhaps matching TRBD2 (5 bases). Germline CDR1 KGHSH, CDR2 LQKENI. The CDR3 is made up of 16 amino acids. The V and J ends lost 3 bases and 0 bases respectively, with 11 bases between them. The CDR3 region has the DNA TGTGCCAGCTCACCCCCTCCGGACTCGAACACCGGGGAGCTGTTTTTT. This codes for CASSPPPDSNTGELFF. The whole variable domain, remainder taken from reference TRBV18 and TRBJ2-2, is NAGVMQNPRHLVRRRGQEARLRCSPMKGHSHVYWYRQLPEEGLKFMVYLQKENIIDESGMPKERFSAEFPKEGPSILRIQQVVRGDSAAYFCASSPPPDSNTGELFFGEGSRLTVL.

V and J are TRBV19 and TRBJ2-7; TRBD2 agrees at 8 bases. V trimming: 3 bases; J trimming: 0 bases; junction bases outside the gene matches: 10. Germline CDR1 reads LNHDA; CDR2 reads SQIVND (reference sequence). This CDR3 has 17 amino acids. CDR3 in DNA: TGTGCCAGTAGTATCGGAGGGTCTGCGGGAGGCTCCTACGAGCAGTACTTC. Amino acids: CASSIGGSAGGSYEQYF.

This chain links TRBV6-5 with TRBJ1-3; D gene unclear. Trimming stripped 4 bases from V and 4 bases from J, with 8 bases between. CDR1 is MNHEY and CDR2 is SVGAGI in the germline V gene. The CDR3 is made up of 13 amino acids. The CDR3 is CASSWMEGNTIYF. The CDR3 DNA follows: TGTGCCAGCAGTTGGATGGAGGGAAACACCATATATTTT.

This clone was seen a single time. The rearrangement joins TRBV9 to TRBJ2-1; 12 bases match TRBD2. The CDR3 has 18 amino acids. V shed 0 bases, J shed 7 bases, and the junction held 11 bases outside the gene matches. From germline, CDR1 is SGDLS and CDR2 YYNGEE. The CDR3 is CASSVAPSGGALWNEQFF. DNA for the CDR3: TGTGCCAGCAGCGTAGCCCCTAGCGGGGGGGCCTTGTGGAATGAGCAGTTCTTC. The full variable domain, rest sourced from reference TRBV9 and TRBJ2-1, is DSGVTQTPKHLITATGQRVTLRCSPRSGDLSVYWYQQSLDQGLQFLIQYYNGEERAKGNILERFSAQQFPDLHSELNLSSLELGDSALYFCASSVAPSGGALWNEQFFGPGTRLTVL.

The V gene is TRBV5-1, the J gene TRBJ2-7; 7 nucleotides align to TRBD2. CDR1 SGHRS and CDR2 YFSETQ come from the germline V gene. Germline trimming cut 9 bases from V and 6 bases from J; bases unmatched to any gene: 15. The CDR3 is made up of 14 amino acids. The CDR3 DNA reads as TGCGCCAATCCGATGGGCGGGAGAAGGTGCGAGCAGTACTTC. Translated: CANPMGGRRCEQYF.

The table lists this clone with a few counts. CDR3: CASSFAGGRYNEQFF. CDR3 DNA sequence: TGTGCCAGCAGCTTCGCGGGGGGACGGTACAATGAGCAGTTCTTC. The chain recombines TRBV7-9 with TRBJ2-1; 8 nucleotides line up with TRBD2. CDR1 is SEHNR and CDR2 is FQNEAQ in the germline V gene (reference sequence). J gave up 4 bases and V 3 bases, and 5 bases lay outside the gene matches. There are 15 residues in the CDR3.

This chain uses TRBV5-8 with TRBJ2-1; weak D call: TRBD1 (5 bases). Germline CDR1 and CDR2: SGHTS and YDEGEE. Trimming removed 4 bases from V and 6 bases from J, with 17 bases in between. This CDR3 is built from 15 residues. In nucleotides, the CDR3 is TGTGCCAGCAGCCAAGGGGTAGGGGCGTTCAATGAGCAGTTCTTC. It codes for CASSQGVGAFNEQFF.

This chain joins TRBV2 and TRBJ1-1; D uncertain. V was shortened by 7 bases and J by 3 bases, with 6 bases between the two germline ends. The V gene's germline CDR1 is SNHLY and CDR2 FYNNEI. The length of the CDR3 is 11 residues. In DNA, the CDR3 is TGTGCCAGCACCTTTGACACTGAAGCTTTCTTT. Residues: CASTFDTEAFF.

The chain has TRBV6-6 and TRBJ1-2; TRBD1 is a possible D gene (5 bases). This CDR3 is 13 amino acids long. Germline-derived CDR1 and CDR2 are MNHNY and SVGAGI (reference sequence). The V and J ends lost 5 bases and 6 bases respectively, with 13 bases between them. CDR3 amino acids: CASSPGHVNGYTF. In DNA form, the CDR3 reads TGTGCCAGCAGTCCCGGACACGTCAATGGCTACACCTTC.